This TCR beta chain comes out of a study of cytomegalovirus exposure and HLA in healthy donors. Study summary: Early on, a data release was issued that held roughly 86 million unique TCRs from HLA-typed donors. Findings and limits, study-wide: Highly shared variants forming one cluster were likely a sequencing artifact.

This clone appeared a single time. Its specificity is unknown. Donors in the study were healthy people who gave bone marrow. Primers for the PCR totalled 60 Vbeta and 13 Jbeta. Measured with immunoSEQ multiplex PCR; TCRdb has only the in-frame clones, and not every one. The data show some 140,000 clones, roughly 83% seen once. The TCR sequence derives from a man between 35 and 55 years old in good health and CMV-seronegative. Specimen: PBMCs.

For the CDR3, the DNA is TGCGCCAGCAGCCCACGGACAGGGGCTGGCTATGGCTACACCTTC. It specifies CASSPRTGAGYGYTF. The V call is TRBV4-3, the J call TRBJ1-2; 9 bases are a match to TRBD1. The CDR3 has 15 residues. The trim removed 4 bases at V and 4 bases at J, leaving 7 bases unmatched. CDR1 is LGHNA, CDR2 YSLEER, per germline.